The 5 T cell receptor beta chains presented below share a single source sample, sequenced in a study of CD8+ T cells in alopecia areata. Extraction and reverse transcription of RNA yielded cDNA as the sequencing template. Clones were read by immunoSEQ multiplex PCR, and TCRdb kept only the in-frame ones, dropping some. The sample contains over 250,000 clones, 50% to 75% of which appear only once. Treatment defined: oral pan-JAK inhibitor, 5-10 mg twice daily. The specimen comprised CD4+ T cells sorted from blood, sampled at week 52, from a patient treated with tofacitinib. These receptor sequences come from a human donor with alopecia areata.

This chain connects TRBV25-1 to TRBJ2-5, with 7 bases that match TRBD1. This CDR3 region has 16 residues. CDR1 MGHDK and CDR2 SYGVNS come from the germline V gene. The ends lost 6 bases at V and 4 bases at J; junction bases unmatched: 14. The DNA for the CDR3 is TGTGCCAGCAGCACTACCAGGGGGTACGGTCTAGAGACCCAGTACTTC. Amino acids: CASSTTRGYGLETQYF.

Only a few counts were recorded for this clone. The rearrangement joins TRBV7-9 to TRBJ2-1, with D unclear. The germline V gene encodes CDR1 SEHNR and CDR2 FQNEAQ (reference sequence). The CDR3 is 15 residues long. The V and J ends lost 1 base and 0 bases respectively, with 7 bases between them. CDR3 sequence reads: CASSLDRSSYNEQFF. DNA for the CDR3: TGTGCCAGCAGCTTAGACCGAAGCTCCTACAATGAGCAGTTCTTC.

V usage is TRBV29-1 and J usage is TRBJ2-3, with D unresolved. In germline, CDR1 is SQVTM, CDR2 ANQGSEA. CDR3 length: 12 residues. The germline V and J ends were trimmed by 7 bases and 8 bases, with 16 bases remaining between them. DNA for the CDR3: TGCAGCGCCGAGGCGTCTAGAGGTACGCAGTATTTT. Translating it yields CSAEASRGTQYF.

A note on this clone: At one end, the junction sequence differs from germline, possibly due to a read error. The chain couples TRBV7-7 to TRBJ1-3; the match to TRBD1 covers 11 bases. Germline V gives CDR1 SSHAT, CDR2 FNYEAQ (reference sequence). There are 17 residues in the CDR3. The CDR3 DNA reads TGTGCTAGCAGCCCGGACAGGGGGCCAGGAACTGGAAACACCATATATTTT. Its protein is CASSPDRGPGTGNTIYF.

This clone was counted ten times or more. The chain links TRBV7-9 to TRBJ2-3, with D unclear. CDR1 and CDR2 (germline): SEHNR, FQNEAQ (reference sequence). The CDR3 has 15 residues. Trimming removed 5 bases at V and 4 bases at J, with 16 bases between. DNA of the CDR3: TGTGCCAGCAGCCCAGCCGGGTCTCAGGCAGATACGCAGTATTTT. Protein product: CASSPAGSQADTQYF.